The clone carrying this T cell receptor (beta chain) has a count of ten or more. Its antigen is unknown. The entry originates in a study of breast tumors, draining lymph nodes, adjacent tissues. Breast cancer patients provided tissue from their axillary draining lymph nodes. TCRdb re-called the multiplex PCR reads with MiXCR, one entry per CDR3 protein. The table lists 190,000 or so distinct CDR3 sequences, roughly 29% of them singletons. Study findings and constraints: Compared with lymph nodes, tumors were less diverse; compared with nontumor tissue, more. That most tumor T cells come from lymph nodes remained unproven. Luminal-like breast cancer showed significantly greater tumor-nontumor repertoire similarity than basal-like breast cancer did. Findings are consistent with lymph node origin and intratumoral expansion of most tumor T cells.

The CDR3 runs 16 residues. With 5 bases removed from V and 0 bases from J, the gap between germline ends came to 14 bases. The V gene's germline CDR1 is SGHTA and CDR2 FQGNSA. The sequenced sample was axillary lymph node tissue. This chain uses TRBV7-2 with TRBJ1-5, with D tentatively TRBD1 (6 bases). The sequence came from a female donor with breast cancer. Some clones in this sample may be carry-over from other donors' samples. The CDR3, as DNA: TGTGCCAGCAGCCCCTCCGGGACAAATAGCAATCAGCCCCAGCATTTT. Its translation is CASSPSGTNSNQPQHF.